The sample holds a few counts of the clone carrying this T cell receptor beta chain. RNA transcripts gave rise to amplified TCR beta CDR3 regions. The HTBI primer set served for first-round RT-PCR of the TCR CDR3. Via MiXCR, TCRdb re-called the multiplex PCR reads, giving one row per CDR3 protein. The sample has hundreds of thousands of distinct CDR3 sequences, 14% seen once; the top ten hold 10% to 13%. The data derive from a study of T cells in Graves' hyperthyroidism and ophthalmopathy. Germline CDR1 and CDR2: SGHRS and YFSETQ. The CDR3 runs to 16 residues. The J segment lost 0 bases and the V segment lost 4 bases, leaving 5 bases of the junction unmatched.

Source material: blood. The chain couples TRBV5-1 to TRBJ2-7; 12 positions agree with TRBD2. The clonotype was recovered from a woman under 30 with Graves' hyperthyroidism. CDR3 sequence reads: CASSLPTSGSSYEQYF. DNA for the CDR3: TGCGCCAGCAGCCTCCCGACTAGCGGGAGCTCCTACGAGCAGTACTTC.